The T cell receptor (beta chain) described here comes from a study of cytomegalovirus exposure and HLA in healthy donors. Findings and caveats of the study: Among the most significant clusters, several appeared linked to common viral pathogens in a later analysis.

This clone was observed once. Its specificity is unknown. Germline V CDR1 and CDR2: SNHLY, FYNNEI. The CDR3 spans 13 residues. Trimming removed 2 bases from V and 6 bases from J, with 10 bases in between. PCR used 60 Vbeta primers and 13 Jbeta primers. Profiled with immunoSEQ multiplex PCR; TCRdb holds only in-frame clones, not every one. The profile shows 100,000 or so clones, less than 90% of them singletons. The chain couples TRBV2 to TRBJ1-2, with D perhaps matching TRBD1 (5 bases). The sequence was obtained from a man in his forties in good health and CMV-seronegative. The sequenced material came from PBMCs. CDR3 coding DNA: TGTGCCAGCAGTGAAAGCAGGGATCATGGCTACACCTTC. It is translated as CASSESRDHGYTF.